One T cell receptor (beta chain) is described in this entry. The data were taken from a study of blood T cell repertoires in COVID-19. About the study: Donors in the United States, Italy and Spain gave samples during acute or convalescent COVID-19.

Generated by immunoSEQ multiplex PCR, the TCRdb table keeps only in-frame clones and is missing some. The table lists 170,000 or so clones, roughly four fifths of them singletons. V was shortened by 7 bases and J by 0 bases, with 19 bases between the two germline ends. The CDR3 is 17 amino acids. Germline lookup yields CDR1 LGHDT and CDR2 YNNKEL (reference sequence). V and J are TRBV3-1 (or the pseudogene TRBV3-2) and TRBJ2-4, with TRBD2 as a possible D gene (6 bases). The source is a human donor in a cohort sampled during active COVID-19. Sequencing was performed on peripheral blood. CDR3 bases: TGTGCCAGCAAAGGTGGCGGGACTGGATTAGCCAAAAACATTCAGTACTTC. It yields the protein CASKGGGTGLAKNIQYF.